A selection of T cell receptor beta chains follows, all from one sample in a study of T cell repertoires in cytomegalovirus infection. Antigen specificity for these receptors is unknown. TCRdb independently ran MiXCR on the reads; one entry per CDR3 protein. The sample records about 920,000 distinct CDR3 sequences, approximately 31% being singletons. The sample consisted of cultured CD8+ T cells from PBMCs, taken from culture after CMV antigen stimulation. The receptors here all came from a human donor in good health (CMV status not recorded). Some clones in this sample may be carry-over from other donors' samples. The CDR3 runs from the conserved cysteine through the conserved F or W.

TRBV28	TRBJ2-1	CASSFWDRECNEQFF
TRBV2	TRBJ2-5	CASSEGLGLTETQYF
TRBV4-3	TRBJ2-5	CASSQLAGGTETQYF
TRBV7-9	TRBJ1-2	CASSGDRGPNYGYTF
TRBV4-1	TRBJ2-7	CASSQVNGPFYEQYF
TRBV7-3	TRBJ2-3	CASSSTGGRSDTQYF
TRBV7-6	TRBJ2-7	CASSSWTGPHEQYF
TRBV7-9	TRBJ1-2	CASSLKDSNYGYTF
TRBV4-1	TRBJ2-1	CASSQVGGGNEQFF
TRBV4-3	TRBJ2-1	CASSQPDRGNEQFF
TRBV27	TRBJ2-6	CASSSDVVPGANVLTF
TRBV20-1	TRBJ1-2	CSAPRGGHRTF
TRBV7-9	TRBJ1-1	CASRWGGHMNTEAFF
TRBV7-8	TRBJ1-6	CASSPTNSPLHF
TRBV6-6	TRBJ1-4	CASTVNLRANEKLFF
TRBV7-9	TRBJ2-3	CASRYVTGILDTQYF
TRBV12-5	TRBJ1-5	CASGIGQGGQPQHF
TRBV2	TRBJ2-7	CASSDPNRGEQYF
TRBV20-1	TRBJ1-6	CSARDLRRGSYNSPLHF
TRBV29-1	TRBJ2-1	CSARGGDEQFF
TRBV19	TRBJ1-1	CASSIGASESFF
TRBV12-3/TRBV12-4	TRBJ1-1	CASSSTGNEAFF
TRBV25-1	TRBJ2-7	CASTTGSYEQYF
TRBV27	TRBJ1-6	CASSLWGVDNSPLHF
TRBV29-1	TRBJ2-2	CSVGGTYGTGELFF
TRBV7-8	TRBJ1-2	CASSLSGQGVYYGYTF
TRBV7-9	TRBJ2-2	CASSDTGTAGKLFF
TRBV5-6	TRBJ1-2	CASSIRGRDYGYTF
TRBV28	TRBJ2-3	CASSSPRGATSTDTQYF
TRBV10-3	TRBJ2-7	CSISKSGPTGDQEQYF
TRBV19	TRBJ2-1	CASTIFGGDRGPDNEQFF
TRBV7-6	TRBJ2-3	CASSLEPGLAGAPDTQYF
TRBV27	TRBJ1-5	CASSEAGNGNQPQHF
TRBV12-5	TRBJ2-5	CASGHWDRDQETQYF
TRBV7-8	TRBJ2-5	CASSLTGPFLQETQYF
TRBV28	TRBJ1-5	CASSFGTRDQPQHF
TRBV7-6	TRBJ2-2	CASSLRETGYTRELFF
TRBV11-1	TRBJ1-1	CASSLAAGTTEAFF
TRBV27	TRBJ2-7	CTSSLGGAYEQYF
TRBV6-5	TRBJ2-1	CASSQGPGNYNEQFF
TRBV27	TRBJ2-5	CASTDGQETQYF
TRBV6-6	TRBJ1-2	CASSIDGAGYGYTF
TRBV6-6	TRBJ1-5	CASSYSPDRAQPQHF
TRBV4-2	TRBJ1-5	CASSYEVGTYNQPQHF
TRBV6-1	TRBJ2-1	CASSERSLAGGNEQFF
TRBV5-4	TRBJ1-1	CASRSPPGQGLDFSNTEAFF
TRBV6-2/TRBV6-3	TRBJ2-5	CASRQQLQETQYF
TRBV7-6	TRBJ2-5	CASSPGTQYDQETQYF
TRBV27	TRBJ2-6	CASSFGGDLSSGANVLTF
TRBV27	TRBJ1-2	CAVRVFNYGYTF